These T cell receptor beta chains were read from a single sample in a study of OX40 agonist ivuxolimab in advanced cancers. Sequenced by immunoSEQ multiplex PCR; TCRdb stores in-frame clones only, minus some. The profile shows about 62,000 clones, approximately 79% of them singletons. The sequences come from CD4+ or CD8+ T cells sorted from blood, collected in a trial of the OX40 agonist ivuxolimab. Source of these receptors: an adult with an advanced solid tumor such as melanoma, head and neck, liver or kidney cancer. Both conserved end residues are part of each CDR3. D genes are given only for firm matches. Clone size, where shown, is once, few, many, or a class for clones that have expanded.

j_gene,v_gene,abundance,d_gene,CDR3nt,CDR3aa
TRBJ2-7,TRBV5-4,.,.,TGTGCCAGCAGCTTGGACGGGCAGGCCGACTCCTACGAGCAGTACTTC,CASSLDGQADSYEQYF
TRBJ1-1,TRBV7-8,.,.,TGTGCCAGCAGTGAAACCACTGAAGCTTTCTTT,CASSETTEAFF
TRBJ1-3,TRBV4-3,.,.,TGCGCCAGCAGCCAAGACTTAGACAGGTCCGGAAACACCATATATTTT,CASSQDLDRSGNTIYF
TRBJ1-5,TRBV7-3,.,.,TGTGCCAGCAGCTTAGGCCAGGGTGTTCAGCCCCAGCATTTT,CASSLGQGVQPQHF
TRBJ2-3,TRBV9,few,TRBD2,TGTGCCAGCAGCGTAGGAGCCCCACTAGCGGGGGCCACAGATACGCAGTATTTT,CASSVGAPLAGATDTQYF
TRBJ2-2,TRBV11-2,few,TRBD2,TGTGCCAGCAGCTTTAGCGGGGGTATCGGGGAGCTGTTTTTT,CASSFSGGIGELFF
TRBJ2-1,TRBV7-2,.,TRBD2,TGTGCCAGCAGCATAGGGACTAGGGGTGAGCAGTTCTTC,CASSIGTRGEQFF
TRBJ2-7,TRBV18,.,.,TGTGCCAGCTCACCATCTGGGGGACAATCCTACGAGCAGTACTTC,CASSPSGGQSYEQYF
TRBJ2-7,TRBV28,few,TRBD1,TGTGCCAGTTTACGAACCGGGACAGGGGTCTCCTACGAGCAGTACTTC,CASLRTGTGVSYEQYF
TRBJ1-1,TRBV6-5,.,.,TGTGCCAGCAGTTACTCAACGGAAAACACTGAAGCTTTCTTT,CASSYSTENTEAFF
TRBJ2-7,TRBV5-8,.,.,TGTGCCAGCAGCTTGGGGCCAGGCCGTATATCCTACGAGCAGTACTTC,CASSLGPGRISYEQYF
TRBJ2-7,TRBV10-3,.,TRBD1,TGTGCCATCGGCGGAGGGACAGGGGTCGAGCAGTACTTC,CAIGGGTGVEQYF
TRBJ2-7,TRBV7-9,.,.,TGTGCCAGCAGCTTACCTTTGCGGGATGTATCCTACGAGCAGTACTTC,CASSLPLRDVSYEQYF
TRBJ1-3,TRBV18,.,TRBD1,TGTGCCAGCTCACCGATGACAGGGGACTCTGGAAACACCATATATTTT,CASSPMTGDSGNTIYF
TRBJ2-7,TRBV27,many,.,TGTGCCAGCAGTTTCCCCCAGGGGCTCTCCTACGAGCAGTACTTC,CASSFPQGLSYEQYF
TRBJ2-1,TRBV11-2,.,TRBD2,TGTGCCAGCAGCTTAGTAGTCAGGGAGGGTAATGAGCAGTTCTTC,CASSLVVREGNEQFF
TRBJ2-7,TRBV5-4,.,TRBD1,TGTGCCAGCAGCTACCGGGACAGGGCCCCCTACGAGCAGTACTTC,CASSYRDRAPYEQYF
TRBJ2-7,TRBV7-2,.,TRBD2,TGTGCCAGCAGCTTATCCCGGGTAGCGGGAGTATACGAGCAGTACTTC,CASSLSRVAGVYEQYF
TRBJ1-1,TRBV11-2,.,.,TGTGCCAGCAGCTTAGTAGGGGGAATGAACACTGAAGCTTTCTTT,CASSLVGGMNTEAFF
TRBJ2-1,TRBV7-6,.,TRBD2,TGTGCCAGCAGCTTCCGACTAGCGGGAGAGCGTGAGCAGTTCTTC,CASSFRLAGEREQFF
TRBJ2-5,TRBV27,.,TRBD1,TGTGCCAGCAGTTTATTGGGACAGGGGGAAGACCAGTACTTC,CASSLLGQGEDQYF
TRBJ2-5,TRBV7-2,.,TRBD2,TGTGCCAGCAGCTTAGCCGACGGGAGGCAAGAGACCCAGTACTTC,CASSLADGRQETQYF
TRBJ2-1,TRBV27,.,TRBD1,TGTGCCAGCAGTTTCCAGGGACAGGGTATGAATGAGCAGTTCTTC,CASSFQGQGMNEQFF
TRBJ1-4,TRBV9,.,.,TGTGCCAGCAGCGTAGCTTGGGGGGCCCCCAATGAAAAACTGTTTTTT,CASSVAWGAPNEKLFF
TRBJ1-4,TRBV7-3,.,.,TGTGCCAGCAGCTTAACGACAGCGCCGAATGAAAAACTGTTTTTT,CASSLTTAPNEKLFF
TRBJ2-2,TRBV15,.,.,TGTGCCACCAGCAGAGGTACAGGGCCCAGCACCGGGGAGCTGTTTTTT,CATSRGTGPSTGELFF
TRBJ2-1,TRBV7-3,.,.,TGTGCCAGCAGCTTATTTGCGGGCAACTCCTACAATGAGCAGTTCTTC,CASSLFAGNSYNEQFF
TRBJ1-2,TRBV2,.,.,TGTGCCAGCAGTGAAGCGTATGGCCTCCTAAGCTATGGCTACACCTTC,CASSEAYGLLSYGYTF
TRBJ2-5,TRBV25-1,.,.,TGTGCCAGCAGTGAATCGGAGACCCAGTACTTC,CASSESETQYF
TRBJ1-4,TRBV7-6,.,.,TGTGCCAGCAGCTTAGCCCAGGGTATAAATGAAAAACTGTTTTTT,CASSLAQGINEKLFF
TRBJ2-7,TRBV6-6,.,.,TGTGCCAGCAGTTACGGACAGCTCCCGTACTTC,CASSYGQLPYF
TRBJ1-1,TRBV11-3,.,TRBD1,TGTGCCAGCAGCTTGCGCCCGACAGGGGAGGCTGAAGCTTTCTTT,CASSLRPTGEAEAFF
TRBJ2-3,TRBV18,.,.,TGTGCCAGCTCACCTATGATAGGAAGTGCAGATACGCAGTATTTT,CASSPMIGSADTQYF
TRBJ2-5,TRBV28,.,TRBD2,TGTGCCAGCAGTTTGGATCTAGCGGGAGGCCGGGAGACCCAGTACTTC,CASSLDLAGGRETQYF
TRBJ2-7,TRBV7-8,once,.,TGTGCCAGCAGCTTAGGCGGCCAGGGCTACGAGCAGTACTTC,CASSLGGQGYEQYF
TRBJ2-1,TRBV15,.,.,TGTGCCACCAGCAGAGATGTGGGGACCTCCTACAATGAGCAGTTCTTC,CATSRDVGTSYNEQFF
TRBJ2-1,TRBV27,few,TRBD2,TGTGCCAGCAGTCCAAGCGGGGGTGAGCAGTTCTTC,CASSPSGGEQFF
TRBJ1-2,TRBV20-1,.,.,TGCAGTGCTGGTAGAGGCTACACCTTC,CSAGRGYTF
TRBJ1-4,TRBV4-3,once,TRBD1,TGCGCCAGCAGCCCCGGGACAGGGTGGGAAAAACTGTTTTTT,CASSPGTGWEKLFF
TRBJ2-3,TRBV13,.,.,TGTGCCAGCAGCTTGTATCCCAGCCTGGGTCCCGCAGATACGCAGTATTTT,CASSLYPSLGPADTQYF
TRBJ1-4,TRBV27,once,.,TGTGCCAGCACACCATCTCGGGGGCAAAGCGGCGAAAAACTGTTTTTT,CASTPSRGQSGEKLFF
TRBJ2-7,TRBV29-1,.,.,TGCAGCGCGACGGACAGTTCCTACGAGCAGTACTTC,CSATDSSYEQYF
TRBJ1-5,TRBV27,many,TRBD1,TGTGCCAGCAGTTTCGGTGGACAGGGCAAGCCCCAGCATTTT,CASSFGGQGKPQHF
TRBJ1-2,TRBV19,.,.,TGTGCCAGTAGCGCGGGGAGATCTGACTATGGCTACACCTTC,CASSAGRSDYGYTF
TRBJ1-1,TRBV7-8,.,.,TGTGCCAGCAGCTTATCGGCAACGAATGAAGCTTTCTTT,CASSLSATNEAFF